This TCR beta chain was profiled in a study of type 1 and type 2 diabetes patients. In the study overall: Samples came from type 1 diabetic, type 2 diabetic or nondiabetic people, recruited in China. Magnetic bead positive selection isolated CD4+ or CD8+ T cells from PBMCs. The whole study generated about 19 million paired-end reads.

Turning to this clonotype: Its antigen is as yet unknown.

Study-level points and caveats: Between type 2 diabetes and control samples, V and J usage averaged approximately 0.97 correlation.

The PCR template was genomic DNA. Multiplex PCR with 30 forward and 13 reverse primers amplified the TCR beta CDR3. TCRdb passed the multiplex PCR reads through MiXCR, listing each CDR3 protein once. The sample yields 250,000 or so distinct CDR3 sequences, roughly 48% seen once. This CDR3 spans 14 amino acids. The junction had 6 bases not matched to a gene; V was cut back by 10 bases and J by 1 base. Germline CDR1 ENHRY, CDR2 SYGVKD. The specimen sequenced was peripheral blood mononuclear cells (PBMCs). The genes are TRBV10-3 and TRBJ1-1; TRBD1 agrees at 10 bases. This TCR derives from a man younger than 35 with type 2 diabetes. This CDR3 is CATRQGATNTEAFF. CDR3 DNA: TGTGCCACTCGACAGGGGGCGACGAACACTGAAGCTTTCTTT.